This T cell receptor (beta chain) originates from a study of T cell responses to AZD1222 COVID-19 vaccine (dated by TCRdb to 2020 to 2023). About the full investigation: AZD1222 recipients whose second dose came at about 4 weeks and those whose second dose came at about 12 weeks were combined into one group, since spike-specific TCR depth and breadth did not differ between the two schedules. A total of more than 230 trial participants underwent TCR sequencing, of whom around 210 had received two doses of AZD1222 and 26 had received two doses of the MenACWY control vaccine. Trial participants were enrolled by age into subgroups of 18-55, 56-69 and 70-plus years, and roughly 150, 30 and 60 TCR-sequenced participants, respectively, were included in these subgroups. General study outcomes and caveats: Because no day 14 peak-response samples were available, repertoires were characterized only after the peak T cell response. The 56-69-year group was small, and its depth increase did not reach significance, likely because of low power. Most participants were white British and females outnumbered males, and the authors suggested that clonal diversity may have been underestimated. After two AZD1222 doses, both the breadth and the depth of spike-specific TCRs were significantly higher than at day 0 and than in MenACWY recipients. Vaccine-associated CD4 TCRs spanned the whole spike protein, with dominant responses in regions 160-218 and 743-854. Nearly half of unique spike-specific TCRs reportedly recognized epitopes outside regions mutated in the B.1.351 and B.1.1.7 variants. Only five to seven AZD1222 recipients were SARS-CoV-2 seropositive at baseline, limiting conclusions about previously exposed vaccinees.

Only one count was recorded for this clone. Its cognate antigen has yet to be identified. No much larger clone is present one base from it, and per-base qualities are unavailable. Taken from the germline V gene, the CDR1 and CDR2 loops are KGHDR and SFDVKD. V loses 9 bases of germline sequence and J loses 5 bases, and the interval between the two ends is 13 bases. Counted from cysteine to phenylalanine, this CDR3 has 13 amino acids. This entry keeps only the CDR3 DNA: 39 bases, framed from base 1. This sample's time point label indicates: baseline before first vaccination. Vaccinee samples were obtained from the UK trials COV001 and COV002, which included a single-blind randomized controlled phase 2/3 trial of AZD1222 (ChAdOx1 nCoV-19) in healthy adults. Trial participant PBMC samples were collected at day 0 and day 28 after the second dose for TCRbeta chain sequencing. The CDR3 regions of human TCRbeta chains were analyzed by immunosequencing. On the authors' methods: Repertoire TCRs were matched against a reference library of SARS-CoV-2-specific TCRs generated with the MIRA antigen-specificity platform. Breadth was defined as the fraction of unique TCRs that were SARS-CoV-2-associated. Depth was defined as the fraction of total T cells that were SARS-CoV-2-associated. Using the MIRA data, each spike-specific TCR was assigned both to the spike region to which the TCR was reactive and to a CD4 or CD8 class. Log10-transformed breadth and depth values were compared by one-way ANOVA with Sidak's multiple comparisons tests. TCRdb retrieved this table from immuneACCESS and kept in-frame rearrangements only. Not all clones are present; in checked studies, unresolved V genes account for under half, and no reason is known for the remainder. V, J and clone size derive from that table, while D and trimming were established from the DNA sequence. This sample has around 99,000 clones in its table, and roughly nine tenths of those were observed once. Clones ranked in the top ten supply roughly 12% of the sample.

The clonotype originates from an adult in good health. The rearranged chain carries TRBV24-1 and TRBJ1-5; a weak D assignment points to TRBD1 (6 bases agree). The sequencing here drew on peripheral blood, taken on day 0 of AZD1222 vaccination. In nucleotides, the sequence is TGTGCCACCGGCGGCAGGGGCGATCAGCCCCAGCATTTT. This is translated as CATGGRGDQPQHF.